This entry concerns a single TCR beta chain. This entry is derived from a study of blood T cell repertoires in COVID-19. Study-wide background: Samples representing acute and convalescent COVID-19 were sourced from the United States, Italy and Spain.

With V trimmed by 3 bases and J by 5 bases, 5 bases remained unmatched. This CDR3 contains 16 residues. Looked up from germline, CDR1 is LGHDT and CDR2 is YNNKEL (reference sequence). Study processing details: For nucleated cells, counts were estimated from reference gene primer amplification. Assay: immunoSEQ multiplex PCR; the TCRdb copy retains only in-frame clones and omits some. Clone size and the V and J calls come from that table; the DNA yielded D and trimming. This sample has roughly 670,000 clones, with about nine tenths found just once. The chain carries TRBV3-1 (or the pseudogene TRBV3-2) and TRBJ2-5; 14 nucleotides match TRBD2. Sample: peripheral blood. The origin of this receptor is a young woman with acute or convalescent COVID-19. This chain's CDR3 is CASSHGLAGGGETQYF. The CDR3 nucleotides are TGTGCCAGCAGCCACGGACTAGCGGGGGGAGGGGAGACCCAGTACTTC.